The subject of this entry is one TCR beta chain. The antigen is undetermined. TCR beta CDR3 regions were amplified from RNA transcripts. The TCR CDR3 first-round RT-PCR relied on the HTBI primer set. TCRdb used MiXCR to reprocess the multiplex PCR reads, holding one entry per CDR3 protein. The sample holds over 500,000 distinct CDR3 sequences, roughly 15% seen once. The data originate from a study of T cells in Graves' hyperthyroidism and ophthalmopathy. Study-wide results and caveats: Most thyroid clonotypes that were expanded above 0.001 also turned up in blood.

This CDR3 is built from 15 residues. The V gene lost 5 bases and the J gene lost 2 bases, with 16 bases spanning the gap. The V gene's germline CDR1 is MNHNS and CDR2 SASEGT. Sequencing was performed on blood. The chain employs TRBV6-1 and TRBJ2-7; TRBD1 is a possible D gene (5 bases). The sequence derives from a woman aged 40 to 49 with Graves' hyperthyroidism. The CDR3 nucleotides are TGTGCCAGCAGTTCCCAACCTCGACAGACCTACGAGCAGTACTTC. This codes for CASSSQPRQTYEQYF.